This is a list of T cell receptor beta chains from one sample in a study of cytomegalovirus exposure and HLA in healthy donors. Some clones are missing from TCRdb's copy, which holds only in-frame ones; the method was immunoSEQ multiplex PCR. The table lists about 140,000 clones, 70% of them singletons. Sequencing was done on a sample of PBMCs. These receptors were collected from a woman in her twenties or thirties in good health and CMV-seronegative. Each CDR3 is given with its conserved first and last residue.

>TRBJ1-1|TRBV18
CASSPVDRGGTEAFF
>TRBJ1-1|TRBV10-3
CATTGGGTEAFF
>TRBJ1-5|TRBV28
CASSPYRGSNQPQHF
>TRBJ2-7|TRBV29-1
CSVFTTSGTFEQYF
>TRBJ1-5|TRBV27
CASRDRGPGNQPQHF
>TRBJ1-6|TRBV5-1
CASSLAPLNSPLHF
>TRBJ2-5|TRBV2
CASAGGQAQETQYF
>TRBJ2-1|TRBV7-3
CASSPYKTNYNEQFF
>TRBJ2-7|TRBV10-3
CASFDRDEQYF
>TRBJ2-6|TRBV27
CASSLSSWAGANVLTF
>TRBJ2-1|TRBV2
CARAASGYGEQFF
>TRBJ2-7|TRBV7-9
CASSPTDYEQYF
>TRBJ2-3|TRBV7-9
CASSLDGWGGGVTDTQYF
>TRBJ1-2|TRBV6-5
CASSWTGVYGYTF